This T cell receptor beta chain was identified during a study of blood T cell repertoires in COVID-19. TCRdb's table, derived via immunoSEQ multiplex PCR, lists solely in-frame clones and lacks some. The sample contains about 250,000 clones, around 88% of which appear only once. Sequenced sample: peripheral blood. This receptor was obtained from a man of 80 years or more with acute or convalescent COVID-19.

The CDR3 spells CASSLPGTSASYNEQFF. The CDR3 DNA follows: TGCGCCAGCAGCTTACCCGGGACTAGCGCTTCCTACAATGAGCAGTTCTTC. This sequence joins TRBV5-1 and TRBJ2-1; 10 bases agree with TRBD2. The CDR3 extends over 17 amino acids. CDR1 and CDR2 from the germline V gene are SGHRS and YFSETQ. With V trimmed by 2 bases and J by 1 base, 6 bases remained unmatched. Based on the CDR3 plus reference TRBV5-1 and TRBJ2-1, the full variable domain is KAGVTQTPRYLIKTRGQQVTLSCSPISGHRSVSWYQQTPGQGLQFLFEYFSETQRNKGNFPGRFSGRQFSNSRSEMNVSTLELGDSALYLCASSLPGTSASYNEQFFGPGTRLTVL.